A single sample is the source of the 30 T cell receptor beta chains below, sequenced in a study of T cell responses to AZD1222 COVID-19 vaccine. TCRdb keeps only in-frame clones here, not all; method: immunoSEQ multiplex PCR. The table includes more than 100,000 clones, roughly 90% detected once. Sequenced material: peripheral blood, taken on day 0 of AZD1222 vaccination. These receptors were taken from an adult in good health.

This rearrangement joins TRBV7-2 to TRBJ2-7, with D hard to call. CDR3 length: 15 amino acids. Germline-derived CDR1 and CDR2 are SGHTA and FQGNSA. The V and J ends lost 1 base and 0 bases respectively, with 10 bases between them. The CDR3 is CASSLGHFLSYEQYF. The CDR3 DNA follows: TGTGCCAGCAGCTTAGGTCACTTTCTCTCCTACGAGCAGTACTTC.

The chain is built from TRBV4-1 and TRBJ1-5; no reliable D call. Trimming pared 1 base from V and 1 base from J, leaving 11 bases between. This CDR3 is built from 16 residues. CDR1 and CDR2 from the germline V gene are MGHRA and YSYEKL. The CDR3, as DNA: TGCGCCAGCAGCCAAGGGAAAGGGAGAAGCAATCAGCCCCAGCATTTT. Its protein is CASSQGKGRSNQPQHF.

The chain uses TRBV12-5 and TRBJ2-1, with 14 bases aligning to TRBD2. Germline CDR1 reads LGHNT; CDR2 reads FRNRAP. This CDR3 region has 17 residues. The ends lost 4 bases at V and 7 bases at J; junction bases unmatched: 9. CDR3 nucleotide sequence: TGTGCTAGTGGTTGGGGAGGACTAGCGGGAGGTCGTAATGAGCAGTTCTTC. Residues: CASGWGGLAGGRNEQFF.

CDR3 region: CASSPGTGPYNEQFF. In DNA form, the CDR3 reads TGTGCCAGCAGCCCAGGGACGGGACCCTACAATGAGCAGTTCTTC. The gene calls are TRBV9 and TRBJ2-1; D tentatively fits TRBD1 or TRBD2 (5 bases each). Germline V gene data show CDR1 as SGDLS and CDR2 as YYNGEE. This CDR3 region has 15 residues. V was shortened by 4 bases and J by 2 bases, with 13 bases between the two germline ends.

V and J are TRBV5-1 and TRBJ2-3; 9 bases are a match to TRBD2. The CDR3 has 14 amino acids. Germline CDR1 reads SGHRS; CDR2 reads YFSETQ. J was trimmed by 4 bases and V by 6 bases; bases with no gene match: 6. CDR3 sequence reads: CASTNSGSSDTQYF. The CDR3 DNA follows: TGCGCCAGCACGAATAGCGGGAGTTCAGATACGCAGTATTTT.

The CDR3 region is CASSLTLGANTEAFF. CDR3 nucleotides: TGTGCCAGCAGCTTAACCCTGGGGGCGAACACTGAAGCTTTCTTT. The rearrangement links TRBV7-3 to TRBJ1-1; D perhaps matches TRBD1 (6 bases). The V gene's germline CDR1 is SGHTA and CDR2 FQGTGA. The CDR3 spans 15 residues. V shed 0 bases and J shed 1 base, with 9 bases lying between them. The variable domain in full, with the rest retrieved from reference TRBV7-3 and TRBJ1-1, is GAGVSQTPSNKVTEKGKYVELRCDPISGHTALYWYRQSLGQGPEFLIYFQGTGAADDSGLPNDRFFAVRPEGSVSTLKIQRTERGDSAVYLCASSLTLGANTEAFFGQGTRLTVV.

The V and J genes are TRBV9 and TRBJ2-1, with TRBD2 matching 9 bases. The CDR3 spans 18 residues. Germline assignment: CDR1 SGDLS and CDR2 YYNGEE. J lost 10 bases, V lost 0 bases, and 17 bases had no gene match. The CDR3 region has the DNA TGTGCCAGCAGCGTAGGAGCCCTCGTCGCGGGGGGGCAAAGCGAGCAGTTCTTC. Its protein is CASSVGALVAGGQSEQFF.

For this clone: Possible read error: a much larger clone is one base away. This chain links TRBV6-4 with TRBJ1-6, with 12 bases lining up with TRBD1. Germline CDR1 is MRHNA and CDR2 is SNTAGT. V was clipped by 3 bases and J by 9 bases; unmatched bases: 0. This CDR3 has 14 amino acids. CDR3 sequence: CASSEGQGASPLHF. The CDR3 DNA is TGTGCCAGCAGTGAGGGACAGGGGGCTTCACCCCTCCACTTT.

The chain joins TRBV2 to TRBJ1-2; TRBD1 is a possible D gene (5 bases). V was cut by 8 bases and J by 1 base, with 14 bases left in between. The V gene's germline CDR1 is SNHLY and CDR2 FYNNEI. The CDR3 has 14 amino acids. The CDR3 DNA is TGTGCCAGCCTATACCAGGGATATAACTATGGCTACACCTTC. Translating gives CASLYQGYNYGYTF. Full variable domain (remainder filled in from reference TRBV2 and TRBJ1-2): EPEVTQTPSHQVTQMGQEVILRCVPISNHLYFYWYRQILGQKVEFLVSFYNNEISEKSEIFDDQFSVERPDGSNFTLKIRSTKLEDSAMYFCASLYQGYNYGYTFGSGTRLTVV.

The CDR3 DNA sequence: TGTGCCAGCAGACGACAGGGGGCAAGCGAGCAGTACTTC. As protein: CASRRQGASEQYF. The V gene is TRBV12-3 or TRBV12-4, the J gene TRBJ2-7; 10 nucleotides agree with TRBD1. The V segment lost 6 bases and the J segment 6 bases; nucleotides outside the gene matches: 5. This CDR3 spans 13 amino acids.

V is TRBV25-1 and J is TRBJ1-4, with 9 bases fitting TRBD1. Trimming took 5 bases from V and 6 from J; bases not matched to a gene: 13. The length of the CDR3 is 17 residues. CDR1 is MGHDK and CDR2 is SYGVNS in the germline V gene. The CDR3 coding sequence is TGTGCCAGCAGTCCCCACCCCGGACAGGGGTTGGATGAAAAACTGTTTTTT. Amino acid sequence: CASSPHPGQGLDEKLFF.

V is TRBV13 and J is TRBJ2-7; D is unresolved. CDR3 length: 13 amino acids. Germline CDR1 PRHDT, CDR2 FYEKMQ (reference sequence). V was shortened by 2 bases and J by 3 bases, with 8 bases between the two germline ends. CDR3 nucleotides: TGTGCCAGCAGCTTATCCCTAGACTACGAGCAGTACTTC. Its translation: CASSLSLDYEQYF.

This clone was observed once. V gene TRBV19 combines with J gene TRBJ1-2, with 8 bases fitting TRBD1. The CDR3 covers 14 residues. Trimming removed 7 bases from V and 5 bases from J; junction bases left unmatched: 9. From germline, CDR1 is LNHDA and CDR2 SQIVND (reference sequence). The CDR3 loop is CASTSRDRRYGYTF. The CDR3 nucleotides read TGTGCCAGTACCTCACGGGACAGGAGATATGGCTACACCTTC.

The genes are TRBV9 and TRBJ2-7; 8 bases fit TRBD2. CDR1 is SGDLS, CDR2 YYNGEE, per germline. This CDR3 spans 14 amino acids. Trimming at V came to 0 bases and at J to 6 bases, leaving 5 bases not matched to a gene. The CDR3 loop is CASSVAAGGLEQYF. In DNA form, the CDR3 reads TGTGCCAGCAGCGTAGCCGCGGGGGGCCTCGAGCAGTACTTC.

The genes are TRBV7-3 and TRBJ1-1; D unresolved. The length of the CDR3 is 13 residues. The ends were cut back, 1 base at V and 0 bases at J, with 3 bases in the middle. Germline CDR1 is SGHTA and CDR2 is FQGTGA. The CDR3 is CASSLSLNTEAFF. DNA for the CDR3: TGTGCCAGCAGCTTAAGCTTGAACACTGAAGCTTTCTTT.

J is TRBJ1-5 and V is TRBV27; D call uncertain. The germline gives CDR1 MNHEY, CDR2 SMNVEV (reference sequence). Trimming shortened V by 2 bases and J by 3 bases, and 11 bases separated the two germline ends. CDR3 size: 15 residues. The DNA for the CDR3 is TGTGCCAGCAGTTTAATTTCAGGCGCCAATCAGCCCCAGCATTTT. Translated: CASSLISGANQPQHF.

V gene TRBV25-1 combines with J gene TRBJ2-7, with D possibly being TRBD1 (5 bases). The CDR3 consists of 12 residues. The germline V gene has CDR1 MGHDK and CDR2 SYGVNS. Trimming stripped 9 bases from V and 2 bases from J, with 11 bases between. DNA for the CDR3: TGTGCCAGTAGCAAGGGGACCTACGAGCAGTACTTC. This gives the protein CASSKGTYEQYF.

The rearrangement links TRBV28 to TRBJ1-1, with a possible D match to TRBD1 (6 bases). The CDR3 contains 14 residues. CDR1 and CDR2 from the germline V gene are MDHEN and SYDVKM. The V gene lost 5 bases and the J gene lost 5 bases, with 15 bases spanning the gap. CDR3 sequence: CASSQGTDGTEAFF. The CDR3 region has the DNA TGTGCCAGCAGTCAGGGGACCGACGGAACTGAAGCTTTCTTT.

The chain has TRBV6-5 and TRBJ1-6; D is unresolved. V lost 2 bases and J lost 7, with 9 bases in between. Germline values: CDR1 MNHEY, CDR2 SVGAGI. CDR3 length equals 14 residues. The CDR3 region is CASSYEGPNSPLHF. In DNA form, the CDR3 reads TGTGCCAGCAGTTACGAAGGACCCAATTCACCCCTCCACTTT.

The rearrangement links TRBV7-6 to TRBJ1-1; no definite D call. Germline loops: CDR1 SGHVS, CDR2 FNYEAQ. V was clipped by 3 bases and J by 1 base, with 6 bases between them. The CDR3 consists of 13 residues. This CDR3 reads CASSFSRNTEAFF. The DNA for the CDR3 is TGTGCCAGCAGCTTTTCGCGGAACACTGAAGCTTTCTTT.

V gene TRBV28 combines with J gene TRBJ1-2; D remains ambiguous. Germline V gene data show CDR1 as MDHEN and CDR2 as SYDVKM. Trimming took 6 bases from V and 8 from J, leaving 16 bases between them. This CDR3 contains 13 residues. CDR3 loop: CASRPDTAVGYTF. As DNA, the CDR3 is TGTGCCAGCAGACCTGACACGGCGGTGGGCTACACCTTC.

The V gene is TRBV2, the J gene TRBJ2-7; TRBD2 matches at 8 bases. V dropped 6 bases and J dropped 7; count of bases not matched to a gene: 11. This CDR3 contains 14 residues. Germline V CDR1 and CDR2: SNHLY, FYNNEI. CDR3: CASRAGTSGEEQYF. The CDR3 coding sequence is TGTGCCAGCAGGGCCGGCACTAGCGGTGAGGAGCAGTACTTC.

This clone occurred a few times. The rearrangement uses TRBV4-2 and TRBJ2-2; a weak D match, TRBD2 (5 bases). Germline V gene lookup returns CDR1 LGHNA and CDR2 YNFKEQ. The length of the CDR3 is 15 residues. Trimming removed 5 bases from V and 0 bases from J, with 10 bases in between. DNA of the CDR3: TGTGCCAGCAGCTGGTCGGGAACGAACACCGGGGAGCTGTTTTTT. Amino acids: CASSWSGTNTGELFF.

This clone was seen once. This chain links TRBV4-1 with TRBJ1-1; 8 bases are shared with TRBD1. The CDR3 consists of 15 residues. V gave up 5 bases and J gave up 2 bases; unmatched junction bases: 7. The V gene's germline CDR1 is MGHRA and CDR2 YSYEKL. The CDR3 DNA reads TGCGCCAGCAGCTCCCAGGGGACAGGTAACACTGAAGCTTTCTTT. Protein: CASSSQGTGNTEAFF.

This clone was counted once. The rearrangement uses TRBV5-4 and TRBJ2-3; 10 bases map to TRBD1. Germline V gene data show CDR1 as SGHNT and CDR2 as YYREEE (reference sequence). The trim removed 4 bases at V and 6 bases at J, leaving 8 bases unmatched. The CDR3 is 15 amino acids. The CDR3 DNA is TGTGCCAGCAGCCGCCGGGACAGGGGTGCGGATACGCAGTATTTT. It translates to CASSRRDRGADTQYF.

The chain uses TRBV7-3 and TRBJ2-1; 10 positions match TRBD2. V lost 5 bases and J lost 6; bases outside the gene matches: 4. Germline V gene data show CDR1 as SGHTA and CDR2 as FQGTGA. CDR3 length: 14 residues. CDR3 bases: TGTGCCAGCAGCCCCGGGACTAGCGTCAATGAGCAGTTCTTC. It translates to CASSPGTSVNEQFF. Using reference TRBV7-3 and TRBJ2-1 for the parts outside the CDR3, the full variable domain is GAGVSQTPSNKVTEKGKYVELRCDPISGHTALYWYRQSLGQGPEFLIYFQGTGAADDSGLPNDRFFAVRPEGSVSTLKIQRTERGDSAVYLCASSPGTSVNEQFFGPGTRLTVL.

This clone appeared a few times. This chain connects TRBV6-5 to TRBJ1-5; a weak D match, TRBD1 (5 bases). Trimming stripped 0 bases from V and 2 bases from J, with 8 bases between. Germline V gene data show CDR1 as MNHEY and CDR2 as SVGAGI. The CDR3 sequence is 15 residues long. The CDR3 sequence: CASSYSRGGNQPQHF. The CDR3 DNA reads TGTGCCAGCAGTTACTCACGGGGGGGCAATCAGCCCCAGCATTTT.

The chain recombines TRBV6-5 with TRBJ1-5; a weak D match, TRBD1 (5 bases). The CDR3 covers 15 residues. Trimming shortened V by 7 bases and J by 6 bases, and 19 bases separated the two germline ends. Germline CDR1 and CDR2: MNHEY and SVGAGI. The CDR3 loop reads CASTKGSFAGQPQHF. The CDR3 bases are TGTGCCAGCACCAAGGGGTCTTTTGCGGGTCAGCCCCAGCATTTT.

The CDR3 bases are TGTGCCAGCAGTGAAGGTCGGGGGGACCTCTATGGCTACACCTTC. This codes for CASSEGRGDLYGYTF. V and J are TRBV2 and TRBJ1-2; possibly TRBD1 for D (5 bases). This CDR3 comprises 15 residues. V gave up 1 base and J gave up 4 bases, with 13 bases separating them. Per the germline V gene, CDR1 is SNHLY and CDR2 is FYNNEI.

The rearrangement uses TRBV2 and TRBJ2-3, with a weak D call TRBD1 (5 bases). The CDR3 is 15 amino acids. V was cut by 6 bases and J by 0 bases, with 13 bases left in between. Germline V lookup: CDR1 SNHLY, CDR2 FYNNEI. CDR3 coding DNA: TGTGCCAGCAGGTCGTGGCAGGGAAGCACAGATACGCAGTATTTT. It yields the protein CASRSWQGSTDTQYF.